Listed here is a single TCR beta chain. At one end, the junction sequence differs from germline, possibly due to a read error. Next came a second PCR, run for about 7 to 12 cycles, which used a sample-barcoded 5' primer along with a J-beta primer mix. TCRdb reprocessed the 5' RACE reads with MiXCR, giving one entry per CDR3 protein. The data hold a few hundred thousand distinct CDR3 sequences, with about 25% observed a single time. The CDR3 is 14 amino acids. Per germline, CDR1 SGHTA and CDR2 FQGTGA. These data come from a study of blood T cells in healthy people across ages. The chain couples TRBV7-3 to TRBJ2-5; TRBD1 might be the D (6 bases). The source is a woman between 65 and 79 years old in good health. Sequencing was carried out using blood. CDR3 bases: TGTGCCAGCAGCCTTTCTACGGACAGCCCGTTTAGGTTCTTC. Translation: CASSLSTDSPFRFF.